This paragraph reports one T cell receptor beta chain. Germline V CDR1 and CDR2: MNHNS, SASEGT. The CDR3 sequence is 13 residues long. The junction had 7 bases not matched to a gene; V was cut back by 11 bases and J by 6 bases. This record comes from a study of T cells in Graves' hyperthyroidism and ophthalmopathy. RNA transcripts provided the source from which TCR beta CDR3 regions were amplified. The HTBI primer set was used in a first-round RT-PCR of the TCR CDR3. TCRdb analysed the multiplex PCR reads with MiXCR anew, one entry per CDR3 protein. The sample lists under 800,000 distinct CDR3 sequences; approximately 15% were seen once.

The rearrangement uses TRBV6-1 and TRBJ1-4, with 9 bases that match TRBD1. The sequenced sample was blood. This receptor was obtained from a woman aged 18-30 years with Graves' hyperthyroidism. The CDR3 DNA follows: TGTGCCTCGCACAGGGGGCGGGATGAAAAACTGTTTTTT. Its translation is CASHRGRDEKLFF.